This T cell receptor (beta chain) came from a study of blood T cell repertoires in COVID-19. Study information: Sites across the United States, Italy and Spain contributed samples from acute and convalescent COVID-19. T cells, B-cell-depleted T cells, or PBMCs provided the cDNA or gDNA that served as material.

Germline V lookup: CDR1 SGHVS, CDR2 FQNEAQ. This CDR3 contains 13 residues. The V and J ends lost 3 bases and 2 bases, in that order; junction bases with no gene match: 0. Original data processing: Amplified reference gene primers provided the basis for estimating nucleated cell counts. Repertoires were generated with immunoSEQ multiplex PCR, while TCRdb's copy carries only in-frame clones and drops some. From that table come the V and J calls and clone size; the DNA was used to work out D and trimming. The data hold 300,000 or so clones, with around four fifths observed a single time. The V call is TRBV7-8, the J call TRBJ2-5; 7 positions match TRBD2. The TCR was taken from a woman in her forties or fifties with acute or convalescent COVID-19. The sample comprised peripheral blood. The CDR3 DNA follows: TGTGCCAGCAGCTTCGGGGGGCAAGAGACCCAGTACTTC. Translated: CASSFGGQETQYF. The full variable domain, in which reference TRBV7-8 and TRBJ2-5 provide the parts outside the CDR3, is GAGVSQSPRYKVAKRGQDVALRCDPISGHVSLFWYQQALGQGPEFLTYFQNEAQLDKSGLPSDRFFAERPEGSVSTLKIQRTQQEDSAVYLCASSFGGQETQYFGPGTRLLVL.